This is a list of T cell receptor beta chains from one sample in a study of neurological immune-mediated disorders. A single record per CDR3 protein comes from TCRdb applying MiXCR to the 5' RACE reads. The sample yields about 48,000 distinct CDR3 sequences, about 9.4% seen once. Sequencing was carried out using PBMCs. All receptors come from a woman aged 40 to 50 with HTLV-1-associated myelopathy (HAM/TSP). The CDR3 runs from the conserved cysteine through the conserved F or W. The D gene is left open where the match is weak. Clone size is given for some rows only: seen once, a few or many times, or a class if the clone is expanded.

TRBD2	TRBV12-3/TRBV12-4	TRBJ2-1	many	13	CASSWTRGNEQFF	TGTGCCAGCAGTTGGACTAGGGGCAATGAGCAGTTCTTC
.	TRBV6-5	TRBJ1-2	many	13	CASSYPGMYGYTF	TGTGCCAGCAGTTACCCGGGGATGTATGGCTACACCTTC
TRBD2	TRBV4-1	TRBJ2-1	many	16	CASSQEASGEYNEQFF	TGCGCCAGCAGCCAAGAGGCCAGCGGGGAGTACAATGAGCAGTTCTTC
.	TRBV3-1	TRBJ2-7	many	13	CASSSLGSYEQYF	TGTGCCAGCAGCTCGTTGGGTTCCTACGAGCAGTACTTC
.	TRBV2	TRBJ2-1	many	17	CASSRSLAREVYNEQFF	TGTGCCAGCAGTCGCTCCTTGGCGAGGGAAGTCTACAATGAGCAGTTCTTC
TRBD1	TRBV12-3/TRBV12-4	TRBJ2-7	many	16	CASSLSPGQALYEQYF	TGTGCCAGCAGTTTGTCCCCGGGACAGGCTCTCTACGAGCAGTACTTC
.	TRBV5-8	TRBJ1-4	few	16	CASSPRSMATNEKLFF	TGTGCCAGCAGCCCGCGATCGATGGCAACTAATGAAAAACTGTTTTTT
.	TRBV3-1	TRBJ2-7	many	11	CASSQSFEQYF	TGTGCCAGCAGCCAATCCTTCGAGCAGTACTTC
TRBD1	TRBV2	TRBJ2-7	many	14	CASALRQGVGEQYF	TGTGCCAGCGCCTTGAGACAGGGAGTTGGCGAGCAGTACTTC
.	TRBV2	TRBJ1-6	.	15	CASSEGGGWNSPLHF	TGTGCCAGCAGTGAAGGAGGGGGTTGGAATTCACCCCTCCACTTT
.	TRBV4-2	TRBJ2-7	.	15	CASSQRGDSFYEQYF	TGTGCCAGCAGCCAAAGAGGGGACTCCTTCTACGAGCAGTACTTC
.	TRBV4-3	TRBJ1-2	.	15	CASSQAGTHNYGYTF	TGCGCCAGCAGCCAAGCCGGGACACATAACTATGGCTACACCTTC
.	TRBV5-1	TRBJ2-1	many	13	CASSLVGAHEQFF	TGCGCCAGCAGCTTGGTGGGGGCGCATGAGCAGTTCTTC
TRBD1	TRBV9	TRBJ1-2	many	13	CASSRDRHYGYTF	TGTGCCAGCAGCAGGGACAGACACTATGGCTACACCTTC
.	TRBV20-1	TRBJ2-1	many	13	CSASDGTYNEQFF	TGCAGTGCTAGCGACGGGACCTACAATGAGCAGTTCTTC
.	TRBV4-2	TRBJ2-1	many	14	CASSQDPLGNEQFF	TGTGCCAGCAGCCAAGATCCCCTAGGCAATGAGCAGTTCTTC
TRBD2	TRBV4-3	TRBJ2-5	many	16	CASSALTAGGGETQYF	TGCGCCAGCAGCGCCTTAACAGCGGGGGGGGGAGAGACCCAGTACTTC
.	TRBV12-3/TRBV12-4	TRBJ2-7	many	12	CASSYNSYEQYF	TGTGCCAGCAGCTACAATTCCTACGAGCAGTACTTC
.	TRBV5-1	TRBJ1-1	many	13	CASSLSQGLEAFF	TGCGCCAGCAGCTTGTCACAGGGACTTGAAGCTTTCTTT
.	TRBV7-2	TRBJ2-5	.	14	CASSLRREQETQYF	TGTGCCAGCAGCTTAAGGCGGGAACAAGAGACCCAGTACTTC